This T cell receptor (beta chain) was captured by sequencing in a study of CD8 T cells in ankylosing spondylitis. Germline V gene lookup returns CDR1 SGHVS and CDR2 FNYEAQ. V trimming: 2 bases; J trimming: 6 bases; junction bases outside the gene matches: 1. The CDR3 is 14 amino acids. Study-wide findings and caveats: For ankylosing spondylitis blood, a TCR beta motif of roughly 8 highly homologous variants appeared characteristic. Researchers reportedly found disease-linked clones significantly enriched in matched ankylosing spondylitis synovial fluid. As for the disease-linked clones, they showed a CD8+ phenotype and occurred at relatively low frequencies in peripheral blood.

By quantitative 5'-RACE with molecular barcodes, the TCR beta libraries were made. TCRdb called the 5' RACE reads again in MiXCR, with one record for every CDR3 protein. This table has 200,000 or so distinct CDR3 sequences, roughly 13% appearing once. A note on this clonotype: Its specificity is not known.

This sequence joins TRBV7-6 and TRBJ2-1; 10 nucleotides match TRBD1. This sequence originates from a female donor with ankylosing spondylitis or in good health (not recorded which). Sequencing was carried out using blood, either unsorted or a sorted T cell fraction (not recorded which). The CDR3 coding sequence is TGTGCCAGCAGCTTACGGGACAGGGGCAATGAGCAGTTCTTC. It is translated as CASSLRDRGNEQFF.